This TCR beta chain was documented in a study of T cell responses to AZD1222 COVID-19 vaccine. Study context: Pooled samples include second doses given at about 4 or 12 weeks.

The data were produced by immunoSEQ multiplex PCR, yet TCRdb's version contains in-frame clones alone and is incomplete. The sample lists under 150,000 clones; 70% to 90% were seen once. For this clone: Its target is not known.

Study-wide points: Receipt of two AZD1222 doses was followed by a rise in Spike-specific TCR breadth and depth.

V trimming: 4 bases; J trimming: 8 bases; junction bases outside the gene matches: 10. From germline, CDR1 is SEHNR and CDR2 FQNEAQ (reference sequence). This CDR3 comprises 15 residues. The TCR was taken from an adult in good health. The specimen comprised peripheral blood, sampled on day 0 of AZD1222 vaccination. J is TRBJ2-1 and V is TRBV7-9; 8 nucleotides match TRBD1. The CDR3 reads CASSSGQGRSDEQFF. CDR3 sequence (DNA): TGTGCCAGCAGCTCAGGACAGGGTAGAAGCGATGAGCAGTTCTTC.